This T cell receptor (beta chain) was sequenced in a study of blood T cell repertoires in COVID-19. Looking at the study overall: Collection of acute and convalescent COVID-19 samples took place in the United States, Italy and Spain. Nucleic acid was either cDNA or gDNA, and it came from T cells, B-cell-depleted T cells, or PBMCs.

Trimming removed 1 base at V and 9 bases at J, with 13 bases between. Germline V gives CDR1 SGHTA, CDR2 FQGNSA. The CDR3 is 15 amino acids. As handled by the study authors: Using reference gene primer amplification, nucleated cell counts were estimated. Some clones are missing from TCRdb's copy, which holds only in-frame ones; the method was immunoSEQ multiplex PCR. The D gene and trimming were derived from the DNA, and the V and J assignments and clone size from that table. The sample has over 400,000 clones; 86% are singletons. The chain joins TRBV7-2 to TRBJ1-6; D is perhaps TRBD1 (6 bases). Sequencing input: peripheral blood. The receptor's source is a young woman with active or convalescent COVID-19. The CDR3 sequence is CASSLDSGVGSPLHF. DNA of the CDR3: TGTGCCAGCAGCTTAGATTCAGGGGTCGGTTCACCCCTCCACTTT.